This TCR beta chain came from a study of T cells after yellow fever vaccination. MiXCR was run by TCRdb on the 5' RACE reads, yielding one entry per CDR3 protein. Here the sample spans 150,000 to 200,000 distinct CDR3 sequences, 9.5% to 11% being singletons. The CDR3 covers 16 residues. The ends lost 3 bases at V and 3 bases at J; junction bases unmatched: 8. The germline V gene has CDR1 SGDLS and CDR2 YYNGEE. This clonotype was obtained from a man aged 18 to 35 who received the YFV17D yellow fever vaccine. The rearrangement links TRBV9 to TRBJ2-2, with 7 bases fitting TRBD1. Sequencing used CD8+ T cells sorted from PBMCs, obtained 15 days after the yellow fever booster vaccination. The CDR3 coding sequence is TGTGCCAGCAGCGCCTACAGGGGTCGGGACACCGGGGAGCTGTTTTTT. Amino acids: CASSAYRGRDTGELFF.